This paragraph covers one T cell receptor beta chain sequence. No cognate antigen has been identified for it. Base qualities are missing; no much larger clone stands one base away. TCRbeta CDR3 regions were amplified from genomic DNA using the immunoSEQ Assay, a bias-controlled multiplex PCR. For the original study's pipeline: The number of nucleated cells in each sample was estimated from the amplification of reference gene primers within the assay. To quantify the absolute abundance of each unique TCRbeta CDR3 rearrangement, sequence reads were collapsed and filtered. For each sample, productive Simpson clonality was calculated as the square root of Simpson's diversity index over productive rearrangements. TCRdb re-hosts the immuneACCESS table, in-frame sequences only. Its copies lack some clones; in the studies checked, an unresolved V gene accounts for under half of them, and the cause for the rest is not known. Clonal size and the V and J genes are those of that table, whereas D and trimming came from the DNA. The sample table contains approximately 14,000 clones; only one count was recorded for approximately 84% of them. About 16% of the sample belongs to the ten largest clones.

The sample originates from a study of blood T cell repertoires in COVID-19 (TCRdb year 2020). A note on the overall study: Collaborator samples came from the United States, Italy and Spain and covered acute and convalescent phases of COVID-19. The dataset comprised deeply sampled blood TCRbeta repertoires from subjects exposed to, actively infected with, or recovered from COVID-19. The material from the prospective study consisted of cDNA or gDNA derived from T cells, B-cell-depleted T cells, or PBMCs. A de-identified subject ID, COVID-19 status, age in years and sex were almost always included in the sample metadata. Where available, HLA class I and class II types were taken from metadata supplied by the sample provider and were not determined by assay-based typing. The repertoires were released in a freely available public database intended as a resource for research on the immune response to SARS-CoV-2. Samples were obtained from the ongoing ImmuneRACE study (first 160 participants) and from over a thousand subjects provided by 6 global collaborators.

The CDR3 sequence holds 12 residues, the cysteine and phenylalanine included. Just the 36-base CDR3 DNA is kept, in frame starting at base 1. V is reduced by 6 bases and J by 5 bases, leaving a spacing of 10 bases between them. Sequences MNHEY (CDR1) and SVGAGI (CDR2) are obtained from the germline V gene. Collaborating institutions collected whole blood in K2EDTA tubes following their own protocols. For TCRbeta analysis, collaborators shipped samples as frozen whole blood, isolated PBMCs, or DNA extracted from either of those sample types. General study outcomes and caveats: The quantity of clinical and demographic metadata differed by source and by participant and was supplied without curation.

The sequencing sample was made of peripheral blood. Recombination connected TRBV6-5 to TRBJ2-5; matching of 6 bases hints at TRBD1 as the D gene. The sequence was collected from a human donor in a cohort sampled during active COVID-19. The DNA sequence is TGTGCCAGCAGCCCCCAGGGGGAGACCCAGTACTTC. It codes for CASSPQGETQYF.